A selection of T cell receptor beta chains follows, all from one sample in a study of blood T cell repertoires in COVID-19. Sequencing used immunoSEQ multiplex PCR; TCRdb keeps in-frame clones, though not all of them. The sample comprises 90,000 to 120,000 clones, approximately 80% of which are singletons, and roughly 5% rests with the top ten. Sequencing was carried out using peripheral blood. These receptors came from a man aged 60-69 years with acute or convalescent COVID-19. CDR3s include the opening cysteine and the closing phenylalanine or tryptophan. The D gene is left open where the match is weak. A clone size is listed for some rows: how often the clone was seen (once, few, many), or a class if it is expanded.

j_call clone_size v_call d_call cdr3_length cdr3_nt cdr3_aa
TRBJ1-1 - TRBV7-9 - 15 TGTGCCAGCAGCCCGGGGTTGCGGAGTAGCACTGAAGCTTTCTTT CASSPGLRSSTEAFF
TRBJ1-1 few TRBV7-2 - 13 TGTGCCAGCAGCCAGGTAGGCACCCTTGAAGCTTTCTTT CASSQVGTLEAFF
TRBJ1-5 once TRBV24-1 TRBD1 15 TGTGCCACCAGTGAAGAGGGACAGGGGACTCAGCCCCAGCATTTT CATSEEGQGTQPQHF
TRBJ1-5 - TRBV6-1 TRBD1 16 TGTGCCAGCAGTGAAGGTGGACAGGGCTCGGCCCAGCCCCAGCATTTT CASSEGGQGSAQPQHF
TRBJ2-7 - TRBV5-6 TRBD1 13 TGTGCCAGCAGCTTAGACAGGGTGGGCGAGCAGTACTTC CASSLDRVGEQYF
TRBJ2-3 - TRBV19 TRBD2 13 TGTGCCAGTAGTTTGCGGGAGTCGGATACGCAGTATTTT CASSLRESDTQYF
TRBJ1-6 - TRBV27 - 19 TGTGCCAGCAGTTTAGTCCCCCAGGGTAGTACCGAAAGAGGTTCACCCCTCCACTTT CASSLVPQGSTERGSPLHF
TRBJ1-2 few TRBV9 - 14 TGTGCCAGCAGCGTAGGTCAGGGCAGCTATGGCTACACCTTC CASSVGQGSYGYTF
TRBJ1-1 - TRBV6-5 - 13 TGTGCCAGCAGTTACTCTCGGGTTAATGAAGCTTTCTTT CASSYSRVNEAFF
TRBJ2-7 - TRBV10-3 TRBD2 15 TGTGCCATCAGTGATATAGCGGGGACCTCCTACGAGCAGTACTTC CAISDIAGTSYEQYF
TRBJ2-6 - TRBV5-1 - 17 TGCGCCAGCAGCTTGCAGCGATATTCTTCTGGGGCCAACGTCCTGACTTTC CASSLQRYSSGANVLTF
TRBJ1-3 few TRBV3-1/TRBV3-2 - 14 TGTGCCAGCAGCCAAGGAGTTACTGGAAACACCATATATTTT CASSQGVTGNTIYF
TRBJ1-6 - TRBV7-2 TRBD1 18 TGTGCCAGCAGCCAGACCGTTAACAGGGGCGGCTATAATTCACCCCTCCACTTT CASSQTVNRGGYNSPLHF
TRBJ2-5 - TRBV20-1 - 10 TGCAGTGCCCTTCAAGAGACCCAGTACTTC CSALQETQYF
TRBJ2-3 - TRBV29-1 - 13 TGCAGCGTTGATCCGCGGCATACAGATACGCAGTATTTT CSVDPRHTDTQYF
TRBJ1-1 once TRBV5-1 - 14 TGCGCCAGCAGCTTGACAGGACTGAACACTGAAGCTTTCTTT CASSLTGLNTEAFF
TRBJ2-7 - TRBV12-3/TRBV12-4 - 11 TGTGCCAGCAGTCGGGCCTACGAGCAGTACTTC CASSRAYEQYF
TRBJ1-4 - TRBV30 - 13 TGTGCCTGGAGGAGGGGAGACAGGGAAAAACTGTTTTTT CAWRRGDREKLFF
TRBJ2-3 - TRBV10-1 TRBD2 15 TGCGCCAGCATAAGCGCCGGGACTAGCAAGGATACGCAGTATTTT CASISAGTSKDTQYF
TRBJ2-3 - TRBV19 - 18 TGTGCCAGTAGTATAGTGGCCCGGACAGACACTAGCACAGATACGCAGTATTTT CASSIVARTDTSTDTQYF
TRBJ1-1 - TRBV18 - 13 TGTGCCAGCTCACCAGGCAGGGCGTCTGAAGCTTTCTTT CASSPGRASEAFF
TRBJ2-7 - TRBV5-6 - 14 TGTGCCAGCAGCTCTTTCGGACAGCCCTACGAGCAGTACTTC CASSSFGQPYEQYF
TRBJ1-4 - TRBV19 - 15 TGTGCCAGTAGTATAGATTGGGGGCGCGATGAAAAACTGTTTTTT CASSIDWGRDEKLFF
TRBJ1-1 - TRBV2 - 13 TGTGCCAGCAGTGGACAGACGAACACTGAAGCTTTCTTT CASSGQTNTEAFF
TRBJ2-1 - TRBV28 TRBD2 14 TGTGCCAGCAGTCTAGCGGGAGGGCCCAATGAGCAGTTCTTC CASSLAGGPNEQFF
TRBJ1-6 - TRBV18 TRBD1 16 TGTGCCAGCTCACCGGGACAGGCCTCCCTTAATTCACCCCTCCACTTT CASSPGQASLNSPLHF
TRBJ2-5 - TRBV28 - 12 TGTGCCGTCGCGACAGCCCAAGAGACCCAGTACTTC CAVATAQETQYF
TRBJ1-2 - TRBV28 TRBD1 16 TGTGCCAGCAGTTCTCCAGGGGGCGGCTTTCCCTATGGCTACACCTTC CASSSPGGGFPYGYTF
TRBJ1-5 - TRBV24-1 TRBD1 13 TGTGCCACCAGCGGGACAGGGAATCAGCCCCAGCATTTT CATSGTGNQPQHF
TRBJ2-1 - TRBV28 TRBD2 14 TGTGCCAGCAGTGCGGGGGGACCCTACAATGAGCAGTTCTTC CASSAGGPYNEQFF
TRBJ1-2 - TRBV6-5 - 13 TGTGCCAGCACAGGGCCTCATAACTATGGCTACACCTTC CASTGPHNYGYTF
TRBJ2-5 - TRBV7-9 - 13 TGTGCCAGCACGAAGGGGGGGCAAGAGACCCAGTACTTC CASTKGGQETQYF
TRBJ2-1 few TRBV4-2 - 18 TGTGCCAGCAGCCAAGAGCTTCTTAGGGGGAGCTCCTACAATGAGCAGTTCTTC CASSQELLRGSSYNEQFF
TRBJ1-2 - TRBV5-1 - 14 TGCGCCAGCAGCTTCAGGGAGGCTAACTATGGCTACACCTTC CASSFREANYGYTF
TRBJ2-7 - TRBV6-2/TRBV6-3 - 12 TGTGCCAGCAGTTCCTCCCCTTACGAGCAGTACTTC CASSSSPYEQYF
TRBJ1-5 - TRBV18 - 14 TGTGCCAGCTCACCGGGATTCGGGGGTCAGCCCCAGCATTTT CASSPGFGGQPQHF
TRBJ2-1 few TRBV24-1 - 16 TGTGCCACCAGTGACGAAGGGGTAGGGGCGTACAATGAGCAGTTCTTC CATSDEGVGAYNEQFF
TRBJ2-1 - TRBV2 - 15 TGTGCCAGCAAATTCGGACAACCACCGTACAATGAGCAGTTCTTC CASKFGQPPYNEQFF
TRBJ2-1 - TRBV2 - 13 TGTGCCAGCAGTGACAGGGCGGAGGGTGAGCAGTTCTTC CASSDRAEGEQFF
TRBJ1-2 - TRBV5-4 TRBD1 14 TGTGCCAGCACCTCCGGGACAGTCAACTATGGCTACACCTTC CASTSGTVNYGYTF
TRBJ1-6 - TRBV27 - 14 TGTGCCAGCAGTTTGGCAGGGTTTTGGTCACCCCTCCACTTT CASSLAGFWSPLHF
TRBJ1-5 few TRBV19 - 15 TGTGCCAGTAGTGGTGGACAGCCTAGCAATCAGCCCCAGCATTTT CASSGGQPSNQPQHF
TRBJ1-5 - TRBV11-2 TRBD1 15 TGTGCCAGCAGCTTAGGTACAGGGGGAGGTCAGCCCCAGCATTTT CASSLGTGGGQPQHF
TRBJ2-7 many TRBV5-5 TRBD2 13 TGTGCCAGCAGCTCGGGACTAGGGTACGAGCAGTACTTC CASSSGLGYEQYF
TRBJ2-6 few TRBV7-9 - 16 TGTGCCAGCAGCTTCCCGGGAGAAAGAGGGGCCAACGTCCTGACTTTC CASSFPGERGANVLTF